This TCR beta chain was identified during a study of blood T cells in healthy people across ages. Sample-barcoded 5' priming and a J-beta primer mix drove a second PCR of roughly 7 to 11 cycles. TCRdb ran MiXCR on the 5' RACE reads and lists one entry per CDR3 protein. The data contain about 970,000 distinct CDR3 sequences, 51% of them singletons. The CDR3 consists of 13 residues. Germline V CDR1 and CDR2: SGHRS, YFSETQ. This chain links TRBV5-1 with TRBJ2-7; D gene uncertain. The J call is doubtful: the DNA matches TRBJ2-5 better. Sample: blood. This TCR came from an older woman in good health. CDR3: CASSLGTGRTQYF. The CDR3 nucleotides read TGCGCCAGCAGCTTGGGGACCGGACGGACCCAGTACTTC.